This entry concerns a single T cell receptor beta chain. Germline-derived CDR1 and CDR2 are MGHDK and SYGVNS. The trim removed 3 bases at V and 0 bases at J, leaving 4 bases unmatched. The CDR3 contains 16 residues. This sample was included in a study of control samples from healthy donors and cancer patients. The protocol was immunoSEQ multiplex PCR, while the TCRdb copy is restricted to in-frame clones and leaves out a portion. The table records over 200,000 clones, about four fifths of them present only once. Sequenced: PBMCs. The genes are TRBV25-1 and TRBJ2-1; TRBD2 matches 8 bases. The TCR originated in a woman aged 55-69 years with lung cancer. The CDR3 region is CASSDQRGSSYNEQFF. CDR3 in DNA: TGTGCCAGCAGTGATCAGCGGGGGAGCTCCTACAATGAGCAGTTCTTC.